Shown below are 16 T cell receptor beta chains from a single sample sequenced in a study of lymphopenia after photon versus proton radiotherapy. Libraries were prepared by immunoSEQ multiplex PCR; TCRdb keeps only in-frame clonotypes and omits some of them. Among about 30,000 clones, 87% were seen once, and the ten largest hold approximately 50%. Sequenced here: peripheral blood, sampled from a patient treated with proton-based radiotherapy. All receptors come from a woman aged 55 to 70 with cholangiocarcinoma. Some clones in this sample may be carry-over from other donors' samples.

This clone is a singleton in its sample. J is TRBJ2-3 and V is TRBV4-3; 8 bases line up with TRBD1. CDR1 LGHNA and CDR2 YSLEER come from the germline V gene. The CDR3 spans 17 residues. V was clipped by 2 bases and J by 2 bases; unmatched bases: 9. The CDR3 here is CASSQYPTGASTDTQYF. The DNA of the CDR3 is TGCGCCAGCAGCCAATATCCGACAGGGGCGTCCACAGATACGCAGTATTTT.

Only a few counts were recorded for this clone. The CDR3: CASWEILQGRETQYF. Written as DNA, the CDR3 is TGTGCCAGCTGGGAAATCCTCCAGGGACGGGAGACCCAGTACTTC. The rearrangement joins TRBV9 to TRBJ2-5, with D tentatively TRBD1 or TRBD2 (5 bases each). Deletions cut 7 bases from V and 5 bases from J, with 21 bases between. Germline V gene sequence: CDR1 SGDLS, CDR2 YYNGEE. This CDR3 contains 15 residues.

This rearrangement joins TRBV5-6 to TRBJ1-2; TRBD1 might be the D (5 bases). Trimming stripped 4 bases from V and 4 bases from J, with 11 bases between. CDR3 length: 13 amino acids. Germline CDR1 and CDR2: SGHDT and YYEEEE. The CDR3: CASSPSRVYGYTF. CDR3 in DNA: TGTGCCAGCAGCCCAAGCAGGGTCTATGGCTACACCTTC.

The chain carries TRBV29-1 and TRBJ1-1; D unclear. Germline V gene data show CDR1 as SQVTM and CDR2 as ANQGSEA. The CDR3 has 11 residues. V lost 7 bases, J lost 5 bases, and 11 bases lay in between. CDR3 nucleotides: TGCAGCGCCTACCGGGGAACTGAAGCTTTCTTT. This codes for CSAYRGTEAFF. Combining the CDR3 with reference TRBV29-1 and TRBJ1-1 gives the whole variable domain SAVISQKPSRDICQRGTSLTIQCQVDSQVTMMFWYRQQPGQSLTLIATANQGSEATYESGFVIDKFPISRPNLTFSTLTVSNMSPEDSSIYLCSAYRGTEAFFGQGTRLTVV.

The V and J genes are TRBV6-1 and TRBJ1-1, with D perhaps matching TRBD1 (5 bases). Germline V CDR1 and CDR2: MNHNS, SASEGT. CDR3 length: 15 amino acids. The V end was cut by 2 bases, the J end by 2 bases, with 12 bases between. The CDR3: CASSEWGNANTEAFF. In nucleotides, the CDR3 is TGTGCCAGCAGTGAATGGGGGAACGCAAACACTGAAGCTTTCTTT.

This chain uses TRBV9 with TRBJ2-3, with D possibly matching TRBD1 (5 bases). Germline V gene sequence: CDR1 SGDLS, CDR2 YYNGEE. The CDR3 totals 15 residues. Between the trimmed V and J ends, which lost 0 bases and 4 bases, there was a span of 12 bases. CDR3 bases: TGTGCCAGCAGCGTAGCAGTTGGGGCCCCAGATACGCAGTATTTT. Encoded protein: CASSVAVGAPDTQYF. Together with reference TRBV9 and TRBJ2-3, the CDR3 gives the full variable domain: DSGVTQTPKHLITATGQRVTLRCSPRSGDLSVYWYQQSLDQGLQFLIQYYNGEERAKGNILERFSAQQFPDLHSELNLSSLELGDSALYFCASSVAVGAPDTQYFGPGTRLTVL.

This clone has just one count. The V gene is TRBV5-1, the J gene TRBJ2-1; 7 bases are a match to TRBD1. This CDR3 is built from 12 residues. Germline assignment: CDR1 SGHRS and CDR2 YFSETQ. V dropped 2 bases and J dropped 10; count of bases not matched to a gene: 3. This chain's CDR3 is CASSLKDREQFF. CDR3 nucleotides: TGCGCCAGCAGCTTAAAGGACAGGGAGCAGTTCTTC.

The rearrangement links TRBV5-1 to TRBJ1-4; D perhaps matches TRBD1 (6 bases). Germline CDR1 and CDR2: SGHRS and YFSETQ. The V end was cut by 4 bases, the J end by 7 bases, with 17 bases between. The length of the CDR3 is 15 residues. CDR3 sequence: CASSHRALAGEKLFF. Here the CDR3 DNA reads TGCGCCAGCAGCCACAGGGCCTTAGCAGGTGAAAAACTGTTTTTT.

This rearrangement joins TRBV10-3 to TRBJ1-2; the match to TRBD1 covers 8 bases. V was pared by 6 bases and J by 4 bases, with 7 bases of the junction left unmatched. Germline V gene data show CDR1 as ENHRY and CDR2 as SYGVKD. The CDR3 contains 14 residues. The CDR3 nucleotides read TGTGCCATCAGAGGACAGGGAAAGATCTATGGCTACACCTTC. Amino acids: CAIRGQGKIYGYTF.

The CDR3 sequence: CSVVPALAGVDEQYF. As DNA, the CDR3 is TGCAGCGTTGTACCCGCCCTAGCGGGGGTTGACGAGCAGTACTTC. V and J are TRBV29-1 and TRBJ2-7; 10 bases agree with TRBD2. This CDR3 has 15 amino acids. The junction had 11 bases not matched to a gene; V was cut back by 4 bases and J by 5 bases. CDR1 SQVTM and CDR2 ANQGSEA come from the germline V gene.

This chain links TRBV5-1 with TRBJ1-4; no clear D gene. V lost 1 base and J lost 0, with 4 bases in between. Per germline, CDR1 SGHRS and CDR2 YFSETQ. This CDR3 spans 14 amino acids. CDR3 nucleotide sequence: TGCGCCAGCAGCTTGCCATCAACTAATGAAAAACTGTTTTTT. Protein sequence: CASSLPSTNEKLFF.

The chain couples TRBV7-2 to TRBJ2-1; 11 nucleotides line up with TRBD2. The CDR3 covers 15 residues. The V and J ends lost 4 bases and 8 bases, in that order; junction bases with no gene match: 7. The germline CDR1 and CDR2 sequences are SGHTA and FQGNSA. In DNA, the CDR3 is TGTGCCAGCAGCTCTATAGCGGGAGGGCGTTATGAGCAGTTCTTC. As protein: CASSSIAGGRYEQFF. Using reference TRBV7-2 and TRBJ2-1 for the parts outside the CDR3, the full variable domain is GAGVSQSPSNKVTEKGKDVELRCDPISGHTALYWYRQSLGQGLEFLIYFQGNSAPDKSGLPSDRFSAERTGGSVSTLTIQRTQQEDSAVYLCASSSIAGGRYEQFFGPGTRLTVL.

There are a few counts of this clone. The V and J genes are TRBV4-3 and TRBJ2-2, with D possibly TRBD1 on 6 matching bases. Germline V lookup: CDR1 LGHNA, CDR2 YSLEER. Trimming shortened V by 0 bases and J by 1 base, and 9 bases separated the two germline ends. CDR3 length: 16 amino acids. Written as DNA, the CDR3 is TGCGCCAGCAGCCAAGAAATGGGACAGAACACCGGGGAGCTGTTTTTT. It codes for CASSQEMGQNTGELFF.

The chain joins TRBV14 to TRBJ2-7; 9 bases map to TRBD1. CDR3 length: 13 residues. Germline lookup yields CDR1 SGHDN and CDR2 FVKESK. V lost 6 bases, J lost 3 bases, and 3 bases stayed unmatched. The CDR3 loop is CASSRQGGYEQYF. The CDR3 DNA is TGTGCCAGCAGTCGACAGGGGGGCTACGAGCAGTACTTC.

J is TRBJ2-4 and V is TRBV29-1; TRBD2 aligns across 9 bases. J lost 3 bases, V lost 7 bases, and 7 bases had no gene match. The CDR3 covers 14 residues. Germline V CDR1 and CDR2: SQVTM, ANQGSEA. The CDR3 sequence: CSADSGRDKNIQYF. The CDR3 DNA reads as TGCAGCGCCGATAGCGGGAGAGACAAAAACATTCAGTACTTC.

This clone was observed once. V gene TRBV30 combines with J gene TRBJ2-7; the D is unclear. V lost 2 bases and J lost 5, with 16 bases in between. Germline lookup yields CDR1 GTSNPN and CDR2 SVGIG (reference sequence). This CDR3 is built from 14 residues. The CDR3 sequence is CAWSPVTRLHEQYF. The CDR3 DNA reads TGTGCCTGGAGTCCTGTAACCCGGTTACACGAGCAGTACTTC. Based on the CDR3 plus reference TRBV30 and TRBJ2-7, the full variable domain is SQTIHQWPATLVQPVGSPLSLECTVEGTSNPNLYWYRQAAGRGLQLLFYSVGIGQISSEVPQNLSASRPQDRQFILSSKKLLLSDSGFYLCAWSPVTRLHEQYFGPGTRLTVT.